This T cell receptor beta chain was recorded in a study of molecular identifiers for immune sequencing clone quantification. Regarding the study as a whole: One cell's worth of spiked Jurkat TCR RNA was reportedly detectable among 850,000 to 1,000,000 naive cells. Identical TCR molecules that share a barcode could lead to an underestimation of highly expanded clone sizes. More than 99% of effector molecules, versus under 1% of naive-cell molecules, belonged to clones above 20 RNA copies.

As regards this clonotype: Its matching antigen is unknown.

There are 15 residues in the CDR3. Germline CDR1 is SGHVS and CDR2 is FQNEAQ. V lost 10 bases, J lost 5 bases, and 11 bases stayed unmatched. With listed TCR primers and previously described methods, bulk TCR libraries were prepared. TCRdb independently ran MiXCR on the PCR reads; one entry per CDR3 protein. Here the sample spans 90,000 or so distinct CDR3 sequences, roughly a fifth being singletons. The source of this sequence is a human donor in good health. Some libraries in this study had Jurkat cell RNA spiked in. Sequenced sample: naive CD8+ T cells from blood, with Jurkat cell RNA spiked in. Specified subset: FACS-sorted CD8+CD4-CCR7+CD45RA+ naive T cells. The chain has TRBV7-8 and TRBJ2-3; 11 nucleotides agree with TRBD2. The chain's CDR3 is CATRLSGGAEDTQYF. CDR3 bases: TGTGCCACCAGACTTAGCGGGGGGGCCGAAGATACGCAGTATTTT.